The rows below give T cell receptor beta chains drawn from one sample of a study of T-cell memory formation after mild COVID-19. Each CDR3 protein is one row after TCRdb ran MiXCR on the 5' RACE reads. This table holds some 410,000 distinct CDR3 sequences, roughly a quarter found once. The specimen was PBMCs or a T cell subset sorted from them (not recorded which). These receptors were obtained from an adult woman who had mild COVID-19 (a few samples of this study predate the infection). Cell type and time point are not known. CDR3s include the opening cysteine and the closing phenylalanine or tryptophan. The order of the fields is clone size, V gene, J gene, D gene, CDR3 DNA, CDR3 protein. The D gene is left open where the match is weak. Part of the rows lack a size; the others show once, few, many or a class for expanded clones.

clone size: many; V gene: TRBV27; J gene: TRBJ2-1; D gene: NA; CDR3 DNA: TGTGCCAGCAGTTTACAGCAGGGTGGGCAGTTCTTC; CDR3 protein: CASSLQQGGQFF
clone size: many; V gene: TRBV7-3; J gene: TRBJ2-1; D gene: TRBD2; CDR3 DNA: TGTGCCAGCAGCTTGTGGACTAGCGGGAGCGATGAGCAGTTCTTC; CDR3 protein: CASSLWTSGSDEQFF
clone size: few; V gene: TRBV10-3; J gene: TRBJ2-5; D gene: TRBD2; CDR3 DNA: TGTGCCATCAGTCGGCTAGCGGTCTCACAAGAGACCCAGTACTTC; CDR3 protein: CAISRLAVSQETQYF
clone size: NA; V gene: TRBV5-1; J gene: TRBJ2-7; D gene: TRBD1; CDR3 DNA: TGCGCCAGCAGCCCGTTCTCACACCGGGACAGGGTAGGCTACGAGCAGTACTTC; CDR3 protein: CASSPFSHRDRVGYEQYF
clone size: few; V gene: TRBV5-5; J gene: TRBJ1-1; D gene: NA; CDR3 DNA: TGTGCCAGCAGCCCCCACAGGGCGAACACTGAAGCTTTCTTT; CDR3 protein: CASSPHRANTEAFF
clone size: NA; V gene: TRBV5-1; J gene: TRBJ2-7; D gene: NA; CDR3 DNA: TGCGCCAGCAGCTCCTCCGGGACTCCGGGACTCTACGAGCAGTACTTC; CDR3 protein: CASSSSGTPGLYEQYF
clone size: few; V gene: TRBV24-1; J gene: TRBJ2-5; D gene: NA; CDR3 DNA: TGTGCCACCAGTGGTTCGTCCGCAGGGACCCAGTACTTC; CDR3 protein: CATSGSSAGTQYF
clone size: few; V gene: TRBV14; J gene: TRBJ2-7; D gene: NA; CDR3 DNA: TGTGCCAGCAGCAAACAATCCCACGGCTACGAGCAGTACTTC; CDR3 protein: CASSKQSHGYEQYF
clone size: few; V gene: TRBV5-5; J gene: TRBJ1-1; D gene: TRBD1; CDR3 DNA: TGTGCCAGCAGCGCAAGACAGGGGAGGAACACTGAAGCTTTCTTT; CDR3 protein: CASSARQGRNTEAFF
clone size: NA; V gene: TRBV7-8; J gene: TRBJ2-7; D gene: NA; CDR3 DNA: TGTGCCAGCAGCTTAACCCGGCGAGCGGAGATCTCCGGGGAGCAGTACTTC; CDR3 protein: CASSLTRRAEISGEQYF
clone size: few; V gene: TRBV7-9; J gene: TRBJ2-5; D gene: NA; CDR3 DNA: TGTGCCAGCAGCTTAGCGGGAGAATTCCCAGAGACCCAGTACTTC; CDR3 protein: CASSLAGEFPETQYF